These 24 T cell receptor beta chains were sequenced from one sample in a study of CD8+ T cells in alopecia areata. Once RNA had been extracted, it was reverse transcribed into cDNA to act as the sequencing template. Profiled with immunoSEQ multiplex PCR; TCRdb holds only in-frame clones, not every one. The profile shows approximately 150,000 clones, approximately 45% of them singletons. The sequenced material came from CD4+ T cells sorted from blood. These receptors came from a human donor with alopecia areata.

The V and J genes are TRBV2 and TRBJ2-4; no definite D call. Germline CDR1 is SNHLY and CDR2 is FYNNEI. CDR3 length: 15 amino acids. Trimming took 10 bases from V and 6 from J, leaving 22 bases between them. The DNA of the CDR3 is TGTGCCACCTCGGGCGGACCTGGCGTAGCAAACATTCAGTACTTC. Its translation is CATSGGPGVANIQYF.

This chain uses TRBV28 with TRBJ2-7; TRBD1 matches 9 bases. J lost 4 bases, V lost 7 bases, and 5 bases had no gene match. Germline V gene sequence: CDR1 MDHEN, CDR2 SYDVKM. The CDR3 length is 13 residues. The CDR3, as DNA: TGTGCCAGCACTAGACAGGGGGAGTACGAGCAGTACTTC. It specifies CASTRQGEYEQYF.

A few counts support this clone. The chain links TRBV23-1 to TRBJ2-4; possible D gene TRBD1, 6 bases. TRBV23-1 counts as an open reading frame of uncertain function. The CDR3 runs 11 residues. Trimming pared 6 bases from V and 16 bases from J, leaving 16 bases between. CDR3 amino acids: CASSYRTVPYF. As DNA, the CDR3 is TGCGCCAGCAGCTACAGGACAGTACCTTACTTC.

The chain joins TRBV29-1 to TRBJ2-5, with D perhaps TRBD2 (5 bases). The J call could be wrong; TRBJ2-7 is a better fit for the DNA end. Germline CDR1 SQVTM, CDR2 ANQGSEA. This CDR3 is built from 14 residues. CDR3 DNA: TGCAGCGTTGGCGGGCTAGGGCGCTCCTACGAGCAGTACTTC. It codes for CSVGGLGRSYEQYF.

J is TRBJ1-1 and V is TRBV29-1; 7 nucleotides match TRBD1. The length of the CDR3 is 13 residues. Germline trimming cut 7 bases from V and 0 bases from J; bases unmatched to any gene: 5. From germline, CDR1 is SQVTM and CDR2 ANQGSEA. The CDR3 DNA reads TGCAGCGGTAAACAGGGGATGAACACTGAAGCTTTCTTT. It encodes CSGKQGMNTEAFF.

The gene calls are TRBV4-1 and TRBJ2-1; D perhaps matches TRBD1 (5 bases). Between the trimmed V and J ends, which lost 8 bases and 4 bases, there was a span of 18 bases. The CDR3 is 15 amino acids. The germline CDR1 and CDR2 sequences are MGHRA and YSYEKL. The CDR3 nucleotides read TGCGCCAGCTGTCCAGGGATGGGGCTTTACAATGAGCAGTTCTTC. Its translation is CASCPGMGLYNEQFF.

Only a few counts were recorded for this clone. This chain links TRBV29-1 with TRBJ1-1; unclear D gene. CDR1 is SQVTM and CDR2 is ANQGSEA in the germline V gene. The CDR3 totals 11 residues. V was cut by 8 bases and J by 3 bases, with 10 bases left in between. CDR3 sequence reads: CSSSLYTEAFF. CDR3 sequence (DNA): TGCAGCTCCAGCCTGTACACTGAAGCTTTCTTT.

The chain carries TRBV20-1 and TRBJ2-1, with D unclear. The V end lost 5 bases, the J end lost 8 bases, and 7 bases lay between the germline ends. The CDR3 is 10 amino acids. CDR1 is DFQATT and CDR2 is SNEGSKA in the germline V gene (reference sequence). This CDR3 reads CSAALHEQFF. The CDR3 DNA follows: TGCAGTGCTGCACTCCATGAGCAGTTCTTC.

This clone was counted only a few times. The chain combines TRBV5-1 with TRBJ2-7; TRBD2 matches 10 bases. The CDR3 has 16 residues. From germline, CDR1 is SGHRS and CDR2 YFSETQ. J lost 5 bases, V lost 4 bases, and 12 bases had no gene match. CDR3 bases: TGCGCCAGCAGCCCGGAGCCTAGCGGGAGTAGAAACGAGCAGTACTTC. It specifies CASSPEPSGSRNEQYF. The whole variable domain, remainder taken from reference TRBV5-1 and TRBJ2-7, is KAGVTQTPRYLIKTRGQQVTLSCSPISGHRSVSWYQQTPGQGLQFLFEYFSETQRNKGNFPGRFSGRQFSNSRSEMNVSTLELGDSALYLCASSPEPSGSRNEQYFGPGTRLTVT.

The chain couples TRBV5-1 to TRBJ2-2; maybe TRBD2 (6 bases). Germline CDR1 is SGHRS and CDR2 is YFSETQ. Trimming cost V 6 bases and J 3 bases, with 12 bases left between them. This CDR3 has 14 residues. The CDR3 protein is CASTRRGDTGELFF. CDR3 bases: TGCGCCAGCACCCGGAGGGGAGACACCGGGGAGCTGTTTTTT.

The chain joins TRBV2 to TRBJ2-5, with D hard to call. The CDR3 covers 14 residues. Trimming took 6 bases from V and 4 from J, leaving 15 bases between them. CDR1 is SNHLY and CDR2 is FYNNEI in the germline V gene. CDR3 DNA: TGTGCCAGCAGAGGACCCGGTGGACGAGAGACCCAGTACTTC. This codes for CASRGPGGRETQYF.

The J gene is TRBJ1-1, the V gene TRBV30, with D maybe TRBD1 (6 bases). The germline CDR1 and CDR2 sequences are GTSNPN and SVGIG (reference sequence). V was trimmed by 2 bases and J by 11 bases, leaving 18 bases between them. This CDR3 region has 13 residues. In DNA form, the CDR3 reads TGTGCCTGGAGTCGAACAGGGATTTTGGAGGCTTTCTTT. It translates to CAWSRTGILEAFF.

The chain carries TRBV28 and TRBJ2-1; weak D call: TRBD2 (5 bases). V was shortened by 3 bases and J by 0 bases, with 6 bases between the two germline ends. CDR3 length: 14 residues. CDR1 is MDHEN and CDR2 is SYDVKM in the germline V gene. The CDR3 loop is CASSFRGSYNEQFF. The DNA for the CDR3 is TGTGCCAGCAGTTTTCGGGGCTCCTACAATGAGCAGTTCTTC.

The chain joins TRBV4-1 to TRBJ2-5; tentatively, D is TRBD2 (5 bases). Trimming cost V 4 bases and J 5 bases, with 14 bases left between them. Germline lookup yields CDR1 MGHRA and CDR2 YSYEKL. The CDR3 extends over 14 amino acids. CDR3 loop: CASSLPRVRETQYF. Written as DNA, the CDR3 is TGCGCCAGCAGCCTCCCGAGGGTTCGGGAGACCCAGTACTTC.

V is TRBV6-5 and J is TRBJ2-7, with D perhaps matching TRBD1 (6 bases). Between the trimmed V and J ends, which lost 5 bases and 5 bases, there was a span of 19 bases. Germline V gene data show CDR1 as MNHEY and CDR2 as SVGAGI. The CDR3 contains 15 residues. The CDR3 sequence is CASSRTGRKGDEQYF. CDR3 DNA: TGTGCCAGCAGTAGAACAGGGCGAAAGGGGGACGAGCAGTACTTC.

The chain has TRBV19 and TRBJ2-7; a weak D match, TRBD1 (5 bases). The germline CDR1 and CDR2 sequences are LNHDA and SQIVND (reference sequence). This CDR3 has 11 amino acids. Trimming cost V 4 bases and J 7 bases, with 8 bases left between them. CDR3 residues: CASSTRQEQYF. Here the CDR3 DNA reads TGTGCCAGTAGTACCCGACAGGAGCAGTACTTC.

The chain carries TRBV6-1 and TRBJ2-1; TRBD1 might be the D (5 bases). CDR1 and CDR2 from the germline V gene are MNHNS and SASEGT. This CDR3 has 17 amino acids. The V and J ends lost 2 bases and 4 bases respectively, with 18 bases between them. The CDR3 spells CASSETQGTRYYNEQFF. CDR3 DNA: TGTGCCAGCAGTGAAACCCAGGGTACGCGATATTACAATGAGCAGTTCTTC.

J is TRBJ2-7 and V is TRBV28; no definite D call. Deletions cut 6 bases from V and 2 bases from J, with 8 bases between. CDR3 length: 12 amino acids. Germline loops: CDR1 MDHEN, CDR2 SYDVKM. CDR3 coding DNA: TGTGCCAGCAGAAAGGCAACCTACGAGCAGTACTTC. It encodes CASRKATYEQYF.

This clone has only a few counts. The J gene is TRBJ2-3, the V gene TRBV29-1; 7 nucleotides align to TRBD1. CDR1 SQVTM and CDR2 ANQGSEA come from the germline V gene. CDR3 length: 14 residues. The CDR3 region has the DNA TGCAGTGCCGCAGGACAGGCGGGCACAGATACGCAGTATTTT. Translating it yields CSAAGQAGTDTQYF.

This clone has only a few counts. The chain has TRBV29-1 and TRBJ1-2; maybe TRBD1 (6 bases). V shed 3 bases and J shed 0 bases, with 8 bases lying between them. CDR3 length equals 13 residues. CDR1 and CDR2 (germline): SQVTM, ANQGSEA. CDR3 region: CSVEGASNYGYTF. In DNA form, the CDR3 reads TGCAGCGTTGAGGGGGCTTCTAACTATGGCTACACCTTC. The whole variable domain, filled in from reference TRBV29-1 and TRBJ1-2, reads SAVISQKPSRDICQRGTSLTIQCQVDSQVTMMFWYRQQPGQSLTLIATANQGSEATYESGFVIDKFPISRPNLTFSTLTVSNMSPEDSSIYLCSVEGASNYGYTFGSGTRLTVV.

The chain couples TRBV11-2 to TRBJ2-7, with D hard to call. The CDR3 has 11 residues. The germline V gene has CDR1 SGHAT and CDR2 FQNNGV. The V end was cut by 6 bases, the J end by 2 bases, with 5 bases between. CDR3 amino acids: CASSWAYEQYF. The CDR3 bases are TGTGCCAGCAGTTGGGCCTACGAGCAGTACTTC.

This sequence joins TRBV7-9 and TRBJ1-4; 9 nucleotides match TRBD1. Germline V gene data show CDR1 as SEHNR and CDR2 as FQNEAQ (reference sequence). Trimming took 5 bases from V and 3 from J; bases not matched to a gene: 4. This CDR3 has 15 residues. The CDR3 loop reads CASSQRQGANEKLFF. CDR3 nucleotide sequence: TGTGCCAGCAGCCAGCGACAGGGGGCTAATGAAAAACTGTTTTTT.

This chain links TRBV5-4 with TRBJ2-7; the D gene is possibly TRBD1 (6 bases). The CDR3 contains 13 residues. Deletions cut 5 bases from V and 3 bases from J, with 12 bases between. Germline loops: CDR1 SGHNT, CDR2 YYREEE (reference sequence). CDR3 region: CASRQAQGYEQYF. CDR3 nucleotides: TGTGCCAGCAGACAAGCACAGGGCTACGAGCAGTACTTC.

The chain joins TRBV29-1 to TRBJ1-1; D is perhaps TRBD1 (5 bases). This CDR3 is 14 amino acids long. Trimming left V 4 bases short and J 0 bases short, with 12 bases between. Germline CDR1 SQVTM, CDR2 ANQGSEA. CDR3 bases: TGCAGCGTTGCGGGGCGTCCTATGAACACTGAAGCTTTCTTT. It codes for CSVAGRPMNTEAFF.